This TCR beta chain was sequenced in a study of blood T cell repertoires in COVID-19. As for the study in general: The samples span acute and convalescent COVID-19 from the United States, Italy and Spain. T cells, B-cell-depleted T cells, or PBMCs provided the cDNA or gDNA that served as material.

The CDR3 is 12 amino acids. Trimming left V 4 bases short and J 5 bases short, with 6 bases between. Per germline, CDR1 SGHNT and CDR2 YYREEE (reference sequence). In the study's own analysis: Amplified reference gene primers provided the basis for estimating nucleated cell counts. The repertoire was sequenced with immunoSEQ multiplex PCR; TCRdb's copy has only in-frame clones and lacks some. Clonal size and the V and J genes are those of that table, whereas D and trimming came from the DNA. The profile shows over 200,000 clones, around nine tenths of them singletons. This receptor was identified in a woman aged 55-70 years with acute or convalescent COVID-19. The sample was peripheral blood. J is TRBJ2-2 and V is TRBV5-4; possibly TRBD2 for D (5 bases). In DNA form, the CDR3 reads TGTGCCAGCAGCCGAGGGACCGGGGAGCTGTTTTTT. Its translation is CASSRGTGELFF. Filled out from reference TRBV5-4 and TRBJ2-2, the complete variable domain reads ETGVTQSPTHLIKTRGQQVTLRCSSQSGHNTVSWYQQALGQGPQFIFQYYREEENGRGNFPPRFSGLQFPNYSSELNVNALELDDSALYLCASSRGTGELFFGEGSRLTVL.